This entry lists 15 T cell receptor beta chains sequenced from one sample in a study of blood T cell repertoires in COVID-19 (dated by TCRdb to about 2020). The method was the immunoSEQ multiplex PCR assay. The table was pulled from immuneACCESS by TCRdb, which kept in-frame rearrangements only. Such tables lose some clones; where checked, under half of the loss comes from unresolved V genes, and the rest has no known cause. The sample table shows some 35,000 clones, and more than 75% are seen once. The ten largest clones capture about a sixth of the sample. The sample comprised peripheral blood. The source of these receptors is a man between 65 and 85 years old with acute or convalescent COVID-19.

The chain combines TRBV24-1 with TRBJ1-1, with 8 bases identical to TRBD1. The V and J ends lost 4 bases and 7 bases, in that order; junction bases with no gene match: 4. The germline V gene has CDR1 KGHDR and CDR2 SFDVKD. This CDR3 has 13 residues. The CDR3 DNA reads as TGTGCCACCAGTGACCCTGGGACAGGTGAAGCTTTCTTT. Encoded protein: CATSDPGTGEAFF.

DNA of the CDR3: TGTGCCAGCAGTTACCCTATCGTAAATCAGCCCCAGCATTTT. Its translation: CASSYPIVNQPQHF. The chain recombines TRBV6-2 or TRBV6-3 with TRBJ1-5; D gene uncertain. The CDR3 totals 14 residues. Germline V gene sequence: CDR1 MNHEY, CDR2 SVGEGT. Trimming removed 2 bases from V and 4 bases from J, with 9 bases in between.

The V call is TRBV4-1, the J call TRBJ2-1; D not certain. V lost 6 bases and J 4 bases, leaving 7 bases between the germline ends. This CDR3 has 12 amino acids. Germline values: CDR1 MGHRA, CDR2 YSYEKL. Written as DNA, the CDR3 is TGCGCCAGCAGAGACGGGTACAATGAGCAGTTCTTC. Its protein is CASRDGYNEQFF.

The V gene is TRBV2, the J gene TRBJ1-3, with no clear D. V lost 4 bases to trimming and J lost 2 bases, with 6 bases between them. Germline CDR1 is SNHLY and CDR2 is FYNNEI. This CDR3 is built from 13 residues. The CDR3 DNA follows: TGTGCCAGCAGTGGCGGGGCTGGAAACACCATATATTTT. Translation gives CASSGGAGNTIYF.

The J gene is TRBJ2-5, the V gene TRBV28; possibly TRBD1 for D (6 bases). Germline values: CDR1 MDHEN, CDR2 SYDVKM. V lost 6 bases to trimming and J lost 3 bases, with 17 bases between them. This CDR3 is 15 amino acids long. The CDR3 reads CASSQTGTSKETQYF. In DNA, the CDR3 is TGTGCCAGCAGCCAGACCGGGACAAGTAAAGAGACCCAGTACTTC. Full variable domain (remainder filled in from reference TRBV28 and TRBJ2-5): DVKVTQSSRYLVKRTGEKVFLECVQDMDHENMFWYRQDPGLGLRLIYFSYDVKMKEKGDIPEGYSVSREKKERFSLILESASTNQTSMYLCASSQTGTSKETQYFGPGTRLLVL.

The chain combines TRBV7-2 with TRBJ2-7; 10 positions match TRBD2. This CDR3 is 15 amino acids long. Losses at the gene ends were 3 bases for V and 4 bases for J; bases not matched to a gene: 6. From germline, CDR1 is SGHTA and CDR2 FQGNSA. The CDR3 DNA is TGTGCCAGCAGCTTCACTAGCGGGAACCCTTACGAGCAGTACTTC. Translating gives CASSFTSGNPYEQYF.

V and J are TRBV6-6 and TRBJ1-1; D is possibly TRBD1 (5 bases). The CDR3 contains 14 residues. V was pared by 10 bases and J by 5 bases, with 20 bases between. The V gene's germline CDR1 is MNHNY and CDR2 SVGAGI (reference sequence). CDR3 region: CATVLTATGTEAFF. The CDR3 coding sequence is TGTGCCACGGTTCTCACGGCAACAGGTACTGAAGCTTTCTTT.

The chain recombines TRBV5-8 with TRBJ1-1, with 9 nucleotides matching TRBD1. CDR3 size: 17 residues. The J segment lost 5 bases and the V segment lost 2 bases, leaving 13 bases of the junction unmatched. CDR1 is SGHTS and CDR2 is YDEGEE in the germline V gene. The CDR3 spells CASSFYRGHSSGTEAFF. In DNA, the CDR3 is TGTGCCAGCAGCTTCTACAGGGGGCATAGTTCAGGGACTGAAGCTTTCTTT.

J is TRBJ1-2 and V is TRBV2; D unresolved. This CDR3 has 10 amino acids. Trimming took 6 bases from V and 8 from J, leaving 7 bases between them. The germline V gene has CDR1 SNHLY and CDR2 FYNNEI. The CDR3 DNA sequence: TGTGCCAGCAGGAGTGAGGGCTACACCTTC. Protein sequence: CASRSEGYTF.

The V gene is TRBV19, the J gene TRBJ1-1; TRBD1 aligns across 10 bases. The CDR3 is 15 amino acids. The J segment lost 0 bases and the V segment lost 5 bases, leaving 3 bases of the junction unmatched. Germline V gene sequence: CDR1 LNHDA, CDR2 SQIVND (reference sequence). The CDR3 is CASSVGQGLNTEAFF. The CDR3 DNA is TGTGCCAGTAGTGTGGGACAGGGGCTGAACACTGAAGCTTTCTTT. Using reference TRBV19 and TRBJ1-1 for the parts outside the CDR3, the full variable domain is DGGITQSPKYLFRKEGQNVTLSCEQNLNHDAMYWYRQDPGQGLRLIYYSQIVNDFQKGDIAEGYSVSREKKESFPLTVTSAQKNPTAFYLCASSVGQGLNTEAFFGQGTRLTVV.

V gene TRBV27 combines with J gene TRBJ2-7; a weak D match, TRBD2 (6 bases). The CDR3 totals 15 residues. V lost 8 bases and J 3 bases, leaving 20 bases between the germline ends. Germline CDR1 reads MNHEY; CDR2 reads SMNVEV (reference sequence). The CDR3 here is CASRGVPRPGYEQYF. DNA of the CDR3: TGTGCCAGCCGCGGGGTTCCCAGGCCAGGCTACGAGCAGTACTTC.

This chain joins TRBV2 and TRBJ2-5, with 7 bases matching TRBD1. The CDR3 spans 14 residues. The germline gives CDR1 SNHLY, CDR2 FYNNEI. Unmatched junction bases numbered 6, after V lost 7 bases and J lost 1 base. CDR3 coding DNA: TGTGCCAGCAACCCCGGGACAGCCCAAGAGACCCAGTACTTC. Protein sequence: CASNPGTAQETQYF. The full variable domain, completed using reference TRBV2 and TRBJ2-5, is EPEVTQTPSHQVTQMGQEVILRCVPISNHLYFYWYRQILGQKVEFLVSFYNNEISEKSEIFDDQFSVERPDGSNFTLKIRSTKLEDSAMYFCASNPGTAQETQYFGPGTRLLVL.

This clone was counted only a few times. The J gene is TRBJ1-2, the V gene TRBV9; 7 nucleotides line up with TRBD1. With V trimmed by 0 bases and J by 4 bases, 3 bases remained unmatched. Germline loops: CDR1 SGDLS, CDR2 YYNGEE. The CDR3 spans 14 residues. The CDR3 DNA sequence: TGTGCCAGCAGCGTAGCGACAGGGCTCTATGGCTACACCTTC. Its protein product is CASSVATGLYGYTF. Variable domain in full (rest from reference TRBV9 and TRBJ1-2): DSGVTQTPKHLITATGQRVTLRCSPRSGDLSVYWYQQSLDQGLQFLIQYYNGEERAKGNILERFSAQQFPDLHSELNLSSLELGDSALYFCASSVATGLYGYTFGSGTRLTVV.

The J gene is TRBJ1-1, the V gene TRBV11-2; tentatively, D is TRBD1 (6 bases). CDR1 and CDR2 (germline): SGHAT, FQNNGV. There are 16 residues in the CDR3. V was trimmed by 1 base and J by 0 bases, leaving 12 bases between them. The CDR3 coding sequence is TGTGCCAGCAGCTTAGTCGGACAGAGCTTGAACACTGAAGCTTTCTTT. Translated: CASSLVGQSLNTEAFF.

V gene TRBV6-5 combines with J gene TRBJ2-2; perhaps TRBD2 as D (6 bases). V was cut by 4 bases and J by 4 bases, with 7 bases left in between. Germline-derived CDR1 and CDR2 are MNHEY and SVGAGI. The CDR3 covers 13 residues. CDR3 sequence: CASSSGSTGELFF. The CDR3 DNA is TGTGCCAGCAGTTCCGGGAGCACCGGGGAGCTGTTTTTT.